This T cell receptor (beta chain) comes out of a study of human T cells and chemical hapten exposure. Study-wide results and caveats: Expanded TCRs were compared with controls, and the expanded TCRs formed significantly more large CDR3 similarity clusters.

TCRdb passed the RACE reads through MiXCR, listing each CDR3 protein once. The sample has roughly 150,000 distinct CDR3 sequences, about 30% seen once; the top ten hold approximately 2.1%. This clonotype was detected a few times. Antigen specificity is unknown. Time point given: patch test 3, about 24 weeks after DPC sensitization. Treatment in this sample: therapeutic diphenylcyclopropenone sensitization with weekly scalp DPC. Germline V gene data show CDR1 as KGHSH and CDR2 as LQKENI. This CDR3 comprises 14 residues. Trimming took 3 bases from V and 7 from J; bases not matched to a gene: 2. The source is a woman aged 18-29 years with alopecia areata. Some clones in this sample may be carry-over from other donors' samples. The sample here was whole blood, taken in connection with sensitization to the hapten diphenylcyclopropenone (DPC). This sequence joins TRBV18 and TRBJ1-6; 8 nucleotides match TRBD1. The CDR3: CASSPTGANSPLHF. The CDR3 DNA sequence: TGTGCCAGCTCACCGACAGGGGCCAATTCACCCCTCCACTTT.